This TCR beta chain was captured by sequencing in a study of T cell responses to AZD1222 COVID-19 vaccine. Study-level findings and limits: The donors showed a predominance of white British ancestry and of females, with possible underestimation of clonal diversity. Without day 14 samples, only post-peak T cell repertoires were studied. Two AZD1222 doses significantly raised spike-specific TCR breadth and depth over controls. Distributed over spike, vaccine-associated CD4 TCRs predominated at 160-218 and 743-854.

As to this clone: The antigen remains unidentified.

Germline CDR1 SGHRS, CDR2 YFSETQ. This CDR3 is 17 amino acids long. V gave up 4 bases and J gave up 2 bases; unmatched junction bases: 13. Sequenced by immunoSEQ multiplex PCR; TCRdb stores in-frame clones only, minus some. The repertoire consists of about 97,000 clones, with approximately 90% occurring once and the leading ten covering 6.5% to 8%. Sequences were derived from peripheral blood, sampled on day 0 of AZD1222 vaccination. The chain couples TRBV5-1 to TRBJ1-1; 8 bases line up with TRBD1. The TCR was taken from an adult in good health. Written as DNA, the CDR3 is TGCGCCAGCAGCCCCCAGGGGGCGGGGAATCGCAACACTGAAGCTTTCTTT. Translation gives CASSPQGAGNRNTEAFF.